The T cell receptor (beta chain) under discussion was sequenced for a study of beta chain features in type 1 diabetes. Study-wide points: Cells carrying high TCR expression could end up over-represented when cDNA is sequenced. A greater similarity of naive, central memory and Treg TCRB repertoires was seen among patients than among healthy donors. Moderate but significant shortening of TCRB CDR3s was recorded in all four CD4+ subsets from Type 1 diabetes patients. Patients with type 1 diabetes showed fewer VDJ junction insertions and more deletions.

Once sorted, every population was more than 95% pure. The isolated RNA, all of it, was reverse transcribed, so expressed TCRB transcripts were what got sequenced. Repertoires were generated with immunoSEQ multiplex PCR, while TCRdb's copy carries only in-frame clones and drops some. The sample carries about 660,000 clones, over 12% recorded once. The V gene's germline CDR1 is SQVTM and CDR2 ANQGSEA. The junction had 1 base not matched to a gene; V was cut back by 4 bases and J by 4 bases. This CDR3 has 12 residues. Notes on this clone: Its target is unknown. Within the sample, other DNA sequences also encode this same CDR3.

Sequencing was carried out using naive CD4+ T cells from blood. The chain recombines TRBV29-1 with TRBJ2-7; 10 bases are shared with TRBD1. The origin of this receptor is a man younger than 30 with type 1 diabetes. As DNA, the CDR3 is TGCAGCGTTGGGGACAGGGGTTACGAGCAGTACTTC. Encoded protein: CSVGDRGYEQYF.